The present entry profiles one TCR beta chain with its context. These data are taken from a study of blood T cell repertoires in COVID-19. The wider study: COVID-19 samples collected from the United States, Italy and Spain covered acute and convalescent phases. The analysed material was cDNA or gDNA that came from T cells, B-cell-depleted T cells, or PBMCs.

Source study methods: Counts of nucleated cells, estimated from reference gene primer amplification, were obtained. The data were produced by immunoSEQ multiplex PCR, yet TCRdb's version contains in-frame clones alone and is incomplete. V and J calls and clone size are copied from that table; D and trimming were computed from the DNA. The sample comprises roughly 80,000 clones, around 79% of which are singletons, and more than 10% rests with the top ten. This CDR3 region has 15 residues. From germline, CDR1 is SGHTS and CDR2 YDEGEE. Trimming removed 4 bases from V and 3 bases from J; junction bases left unmatched: 5.

This receptor was taken from an elderly man with acute or convalescent COVID-19. This sequence joins TRBV5-8 and TRBJ1-5, with 9 bases matching TRBD1. The material sequenced was peripheral blood. CDR3 loop: CASSPRTGANQPQHF. The CDR3, as DNA: TGTGCCAGCAGCCCCCGGACAGGGGCCAATCAGCCCCAGCATTTT.